This T cell receptor beta chain was captured by sequencing in a study of CD8 T cells in Susac syndrome. Roughly 0.45 to 1 ug RNA was reverse transcribed with random hexamers. TCRdb independently ran MiXCR on the immunoSEQ multiplex PCR reads; one entry per CDR3 protein. The table has approximately 100,000 distinct CDR3 sequences, approximately 94% seen once. Germline CDR1 reads SQVTM; CDR2 reads ANQGSEA. Trimming removed 3 bases from V and 0 bases from J, with 10 bases in between. The CDR3 loop spans 14 amino acids. The clonotype was recovered from a human donor with Susac syndrome. The sample taken for sequencing was CD8+ T cells from PBMCs. The chain carries TRBV29-1 and TRBJ2-3; no clear D. In DNA, the CDR3 is TGCAGCGTTGACCCCGCTCCCAGCACAGATACGCAGTATTTT. It translates to CSVDPAPSTDTQYF.